This T cell receptor beta chain comes out of a study of shared clonotypes between healthy human individuals. Study details: Researchers assigned three CD4 naive, three CD4 memory, two CD8 naive and one CD8 memory plate to each donor. Study-wide points: Unshared clonotypes carried lower generation probabilities than those common to all four donors. The study found roughly 5.3% of naive CD4 clonotypes shared across a few donors.

Sequencing was performed with immunoSEQ multiplex PCR; in TCRdb, only in-frame clones are kept and a portion is missing. The table shows about 2 million clones, with approximately 95% occurring only once. Naive CD8 cells lacked CD45RO, underwent positive selection for CCR7 and left out terminally differentiated effector memory CD45RA+ cells. Turning to this clone: Its antigen remains unidentified.

Trimming removed 3 bases at V and 3 bases at J, with 15 bases between. The CDR3 totals 15 residues. CDR1 SGHAT and CDR2 FQNNGV come from the germline V gene. The receptor's source is a man aged 18 to 35 in good health. The V and J genes are TRBV11-2 and TRBJ2-7; a weak D match, TRBD1 (6 bases). The sample was naive CD8+ T cells sorted from blood. The DNA for the CDR3 is TGTGCCAGCAGCTTCTCCGGGGCAGGGGTCTACGAGCAGTACTTC. As protein: CASSFSGAGVYEQYF.